This is a list of T cell receptor beta chains from one sample in a study of blood T cell repertoires in COVID-19. This table comes from immunoSEQ multiplex PCR, and its TCRdb copy is limited to in-frame clones, with some not included. The table has some 200,000 clones, about 88% seen once. Material for sequencing was peripheral blood. These TCRs come from a man aged 50 or older with COVID-19, enrolled during active disease. The CDR3 runs from the conserved cysteine through the conserved F or W. Each record gives: D gene, J gene, V gene, CDR3 protein. D genes are given only for firm matches.

. | TRBJ2-7 | TRBV10-2 | CASSKDYSYEQYF
TRBD1 | TRBJ1-2 | TRBV6-5 | CASSQYRGSSYGYTF
TRBD1 | TRBJ2-4 | TRBV4-1 | CASSPPGQSENIQYF
. | TRBJ2-1 | TRBV21-1 | CASSKVTSGGMSSYNEQFF
. | TRBJ2-6 | TRBV7-8 | CASSLATPVDAGANVLTF
. | TRBJ2-3 | TRBV19 | CASRPGASTGTQYF
TRBD2 | TRBJ2-2 | TRBV6-4 | CASRQLAGVSTGELFF
. | TRBJ1-1 | TRBV2 | CASSDGDLIVNTEAFF
TRBD1 | TRBJ1-5 | TRBV10-2 | CASSEYMIRDSHSNQPQHF
TRBD1 | TRBJ1-5 | TRBV6-5 | CASSQGANQPQHF
. | TRBJ2-7 | TRBV28 | CASSFGVREQYF
. | TRBJ2-1 | TRBV9 | CASSPSANYNEQFF
. | TRBJ1-4 | TRBV10-3 | CAISESRRSLFF
. | TRBJ2-7 | TRBV19 | CASRVTGVSYEQYF
. | TRBJ1-3 | TRBV7-9 | CASSFQQGRNTIYF
. | TRBJ1-5 | TRBV28 | CASSSGQTPLPQHF
TRBD2 | TRBJ2-7 | TRBV6-5 | CASSSGLANYEQYF
TRBD2 | TRBJ2-7 | TRBV19 | CASSFDSTSGNYEQYF
TRBD1 | TRBJ1-1 | TRBV6-1 | CASSDGTVSTEAFF
. | TRBJ2-7 | TRBV7-2 | CASSITNYEQYF
TRBD2 | TRBJ2-3 | TRBV6-2/TRBV6-3 | CASSTGLAGGRATQYF
TRBD2 | TRBJ2-7 | TRBV5-1 | CASRTGTSGYEQYF
. | TRBJ1-3 | TRBV6-5 | CASRTGFSGNTIYF
. | TRBJ2-2 | TRBV5-1 | CASSTGQGGRSGELFF
. | TRBJ2-3 | TRBV2 | CASRLQGSSDTQYF
. | TRBJ2-5 | TRBV27 | CASSPGTSQETQYF
. | TRBJ2-2 | TRBV19 | CAGRGFDTGELFF
TRBD1 | TRBJ2-7 | TRBV6-2/TRBV6-3 | CASSRDRGGGEQYF
. | TRBJ2-2 | TRBV18 | CASSLRTANTGELFF
. | TRBJ2-6 | TRBV19 | CASSTAARGSGANVLTF
TRBD1 | TRBJ1-2 | TRBV6-5 | CASTRTGGEGYGYTF
. | TRBJ1-2 | TRBV5-1 | CASSLAGPGGGYTF
. | TRBJ2-2 | TRBV5-4 | CASSLKGSGELFF